The 19 T cell receptor beta chains in this list originate from one sample, sequenced in a study of somatic mutations in cytotoxic T cells in rheumatoid arthritis. The method was immunoSEQ multiplex PCR; TCRdb's version includes in-frame clones alone and lacks a portion of them. Of over 7,000 clones in the sample, roughly 87% were seen once. The material sequenced was CD8+ T cells sorted from blood. The receptors shown here come from a man between 40 and 49 years old with rheumatoid arthritis.

This clone was recorded once. V usage is TRBV11-2 and J usage is TRBJ2-1; D ambiguous. This CDR3 spans 16 amino acids. V was trimmed by 0 bases and J by 3 bases, leaving 12 bases between them. Germline V CDR1 and CDR2: SGHAT, FQNNGV. The CDR3 is CASSLDRQAIYNEQFF. The CDR3 DNA sequence: TGTGCCAGCAGCTTAGATCGGCAGGCAATCTACAATGAGCAGTTCTTC.

This chain connects TRBV9 to TRBJ1-3, with D tentatively TRBD1 (6 bases). CDR3 length: 15 amino acids. The germline V and J ends were trimmed by 2 bases and 2 bases, with 11 bases remaining between them. The germline V gene has CDR1 SGDLS and CDR2 YYNGEE. In nucleotides, the CDR3 is TGTGCCAGCAGCGTTCAGGGGTCCCCTGGAAACACCATATATTTT. This gives the protein CASSVQGSPGNTIYF.

J is TRBJ1-1 and V is TRBV2; D ambiguous. The germline V gene has CDR1 SNHLY and CDR2 FYNNEI. The CDR3 is 15 amino acids. Trimming removed 0 bases at V and 1 base at J, with 9 bases between. This chain's CDR3 is CASSEALRGNTEAFF. The CDR3 DNA sequence: TGTGCCAGCAGTGAAGCGCTTCGAGGGAACACTGAAGCTTTCTTT.

The V call is TRBV28, the J call TRBJ1-2, with a possible D match to TRBD1 (6 bases). Looked up from germline, CDR1 is MDHEN and CDR2 is SYDVKM. The CDR3 covers 15 residues. V was cut by 6 bases and J by 4 bases, with 18 bases left in between. DNA of the CDR3: TGTGCCAGCAGGCTTCTTCGGGACAACTTCTATGGCTACACCTTC. Encoded protein: CASRLLRDNFYGYTF.

The rearrangement links TRBV2 to TRBJ2-6; 9 bases line up with TRBD1. V was pared by 7 bases and J by 1 base, with 8 bases of the junction left unmatched. In germline, CDR1 is SNHLY, CDR2 FYNNEI. The CDR3 covers 17 residues. In DNA, the CDR3 is TGTGCCAGCAACTTGGCACAGGGGGCGTCTGGGGCCAACGTCCTGACTTTC. Translation gives CASNLAQGASGANVLTF.

The rearrangement uses TRBV5-4 and TRBJ2-2; D may be TRBD2 (6 bases). Germline V gene data show CDR1 as SGHNT and CDR2 as YYREEE (reference sequence). CDR3 length: 13 amino acids. Trimming cost V 4 bases and J 7 bases, with 11 bases left between them. CDR3 sequence reads: CASSPSGDGELFF. For the CDR3, the DNA is TGTGCCAGCAGCCCCTCGGGGGACGGGGAGCTGTTTTTT. The variable domain in full, completed from reference TRBV5-4 and TRBJ2-2, reads ETGVTQSPTHLIKTRGQQVTLRCSSQSGHNTVSWYQQALGQGPQFIFQYYREEENGRGNFPPRFSGLQFPNYSSELNVNALELDDSALYLCASSPSGDGELFFGEGSRLTVL.

The chain employs TRBV4-1 and TRBJ2-3, with a tentative D call TRBD2 (5 bases). The CDR3 consists of 14 residues. Trimming pared 4 bases from V and 1 base from J, leaving 9 bases between. Germline V gene sequence: CDR1 MGHRA, CDR2 YSYEKL. Here the CDR3 reads CASSPPAGTDTQYF. CDR3 in DNA: TGCGCCAGCAGCCCCCCAGCGGGCACAGATACGCAGTATTTT.

The rearrangement links TRBV6-6 to TRBJ2-5; TRBD1 matches at 11 bases. J gave up 5 bases and V 2 bases, and 1 base lay outside the gene matches. The CDR3 has 14 amino acids. Looked up from germline, CDR1 is MNHNY and CDR2 is SVGAGI (reference sequence). The CDR3 reads CASSYRDRGETQYF. Written as DNA, the CDR3 is TGTGCCAGCAGTTACCGGGACAGGGGGGAGACCCAGTACTTC.

This chain joins TRBV6-1 and TRBJ2-7, with 9 bases aligning to TRBD1. V shed 5 bases, J shed 3 bases, and the junction held 5 bases outside the gene matches. The CDR3 contains 14 residues. The V gene's germline CDR1 is MNHNS and CDR2 SASEGT. The CDR3 DNA sequence: TGTGCCAGCAGTTCGGACAGGGGAGTCTACGAGCAGTACTTC. Its protein product is CASSSDRGVYEQYF.

This chain connects TRBV19 to TRBJ1-2, with D perhaps matching TRBD1 (6 bases). The V gene lost 10 bases and the J gene lost 3 bases, with 15 bases spanning the gap. This CDR3 has 13 amino acids. Germline values: CDR1 LNHDA, CDR2 SQIVND (reference sequence). CDR3 amino acids: CATLGAEYYGYTF. As DNA, the CDR3 is TGTGCCACCCTGGGGGCGGAGTACTATGGCTACACCTTC.

This sequence joins TRBV6-5 and TRBJ2-1; 10 positions match TRBD2. Losses at the gene ends were 4 bases for V and 3 bases for J; bases not matched to a gene: 0. Germline V CDR1 and CDR2: MNHEY, SVGAGI. The CDR3 has 14 amino acids. The DNA of the CDR3 is TGTGCCAGCAGTTGGACTAGCGGCTACAATGAGCAGTTCTTC. It is translated as CASSWTSGYNEQFF.

The chain combines TRBV5-6 with TRBJ1-4; D not resolved. V was cut by 0 bases and J by 0 bases, with 9 bases left in between. CDR1 and CDR2 from the germline V gene are SGHDT and YYEEEE. The CDR3 sequence is 16 residues long. In nucleotides, the CDR3 is TGTGCCAGCAGCTTGGCCGGCGGCGCAACTAATGAAAAACTGTTTTTT. Residues: CASSLAGGATNEKLFF.

Details on this clone: One end of the junction does not line up with germline, which may come from a read error. The same CDR3 is also encoded by other DNA sequences in this sample. The chain combines TRBV2 with TRBJ1-6; the D is unclear. CDR1 SNHLY and CDR2 FYNNEI come from the germline V gene. This CDR3 is 18 amino acids long. The CDR3 region is CASRDWTARSSYNSPLHF. Here the CDR3 DNA reads TGTGCCAGCAGAGATTGGACTGCGAGGAGCTCCTATAATTCCCCCCTCCACTTT. Complete variable domain (other parts from reference TRBV2 and TRBJ1-6): EPEVTQTPSHQVTQMGQEVILRCVPISNHLYFYWYRQILGQKVEFLVSFYNNEISEKSEIFDDQFSVERPDGSNFTLKIRSTKLEDSAMYFCASRDWTARSSYNSPLHFGNGTRLTVT.

This chain links TRBV29-1 with TRBJ2-5, with D perhaps TRBD2 (5 bases). CDR3 length: 13 residues. Germline V lookup: CDR1 SQVTM, CDR2 ANQGSEA. V was cut by 3 bases and J by 3 bases, with 11 bases left in between. The CDR3 is CSVEGIGKETQYF. Written as DNA, the CDR3 is TGCAGCGTTGAGGGTATCGGGAAAGAGACCCAGTACTTC.

The J gene is TRBJ2-7, the V gene TRBV2; D not certain. CDR3 size: 14 residues. Trimming removed 0 bases at V and 3 bases at J, with 9 bases between. CDR1 is SNHLY, CDR2 FYNNEI, per germline. The CDR3 DNA is TGTGCCAGCAGTGAAGCAGGGATCGACTACGAGCAGTACGTC. It is translated as CASSEAGIDYEQYV.

This clone occurred once. V and J are TRBV7-9 and TRBJ1-3; D gene unclear. V was pared by 7 bases and J by 3 bases, with 4 bases between. The germline V gene has CDR1 SEHNR and CDR2 FQNEAQ (reference sequence). The CDR3 loop spans 11 amino acids. This CDR3 reads CASTLGNTIYF. The CDR3 nucleotides read TGTGCCAGCACCCTTGGAAACACCATATATTTT.

V is TRBV7-6 and J is TRBJ2-7; D might be TRBD2 (5 bases). CDR1 and CDR2 from the germline V gene are SGHVS and FNYEAQ. V lost 4 bases to trimming and J lost 3 bases, with 10 bases between them. The CDR3 has 13 residues. The CDR3 DNA reads as TGTGCCAGCAGCTCCGGACGGGACTACGAGCAGTACTTC. It is translated as CASSSGRDYEQYF.

The V call is TRBV5-5, the J call TRBJ1-1; a weak D match, TRBD1 (6 bases). The V gene's germline CDR1 is SGHKS and CDR2 YYEKEE (reference sequence). The CDR3 loop spans 14 amino acids. Trimming removed 2 bases at V and 3 bases at J, with 11 bases between. The DNA for the CDR3 is TGTGCCAGCAGCTTAAACAGGGTCGACACTGAAGCTTTCTTT. It translates to CASSLNRVDTEAFF. Combining the CDR3 with reference TRBV5-5 and TRBJ1-1 gives the whole variable domain DAGVTQSPTHLIKTRGQQVTLRCSPISGHKSVSWYQQVLGQGPQFIFQYYEKEERGRGNFPDRFSARQFPNYSSELNVNALLLGDSALYLCASSLNRVDTEAFFGQGTRLTVV.

The genes are TRBV7-3 and TRBJ2-1; TRBD2 matches 9 bases. The CDR3 totals 16 residues. Germline V gene lookup returns CDR1 SGHTA and CDR2 FQGTGA. The ends lost 4 bases at V and 2 bases at J; junction bases unmatched: 6. For the CDR3, the DNA is TGTGCCAGCAGCTCCATCGGCGGGGGGGCCTACAATGAGCAGTTCTTC. Protein product: CASSSIGGGAYNEQFF.